These 28 T cell receptor beta chains came from one sample sequenced in a study of T cell responses to AZD1222 COVID-19 vaccine. Assay: immunoSEQ multiplex PCR; the TCRdb copy retains only in-frame clones and omits some. This table has 80,000 to 100,000 clones, roughly 85% appearing once. The sequences come from peripheral blood, collected 28 days after the second AZD1222 dose. The receptors were sampled from an adult who received the AZD1222 COVID-19 vaccine.

V usage is TRBV7-9 and J usage is TRBJ1-2, with 8 nucleotides matching TRBD1. CDR3 length equals 15 residues. Per germline, CDR1 SEHNR and CDR2 FQNEAQ (reference sequence). Trimming removed 1 base from V and 3 bases from J; junction bases left unmatched: 4. CDR3 DNA sequence: TGTGCCAGCAGCTTAGAGGCAGGGGGCTACTATGGCTACACCTTC. Translation: CASSLEAGGYYGYTF.

The V and J genes are TRBV6-5 and TRBJ1-2; no reliable D call. This CDR3 comprises 12 residues. Trimming removed 6 bases at V and 8 bases at J, with 13 bases between. Germline V gene data show CDR1 as MNHEY and CDR2 as SVGAGI. This CDR3 is CASSRYSQGYTF. CDR3 sequence (DNA): TGTGCCAGCAGCCGATACTCCCAAGGCTACACCTTC.

The CDR3 here is CASSLTVSGGNYGYTF. The CDR3 DNA reads TGCGCCAGCAGCCTCACCGTCAGTGGGGGTAACTATGGCTACACCTTC. The chain links TRBV5-1 to TRBJ1-2, with D possibly being TRBD1 (5 bases). The germline V gene encodes CDR1 SGHRS and CDR2 YFSETQ. V lost 4 bases to trimming and J lost 1 base, with 17 bases between them. This CDR3 region has 16 residues.

As regards this clone: At one end, the junction sequence differs from germline, possibly due to a read error. The chain couples TRBV3-1 (or the pseudogene TRBV3-2) to TRBJ1-1; D remains unclear. CDR1 LGHDT and CDR2 YNNKEL come from the germline V gene (reference sequence). The CDR3 covers 12 residues. The CDR3 nucleotides read TGTGCCAGCAGCCAAGGTCTCGATCCCATTTTTTTT. It yields the protein CASSQGLDPIFF.

The J gene is TRBJ2-5, the V gene TRBV2; D not resolved. Trimming stripped 0 bases from V and 0 bases from J, with 8 bases between. Germline CDR1 SNHLY, CDR2 FYNNEI. The CDR3 contains 15 residues. The CDR3 nucleotides are TGTGCCAGCAGTGAAGCCCCAACTTACCAAGAGACCCAGTACTTC. Its translation is CASSEAPTYQETQYF.

The chain links TRBV5-1 to TRBJ1-1; no reliable D call. Germline CDR1 SGHRS, CDR2 YFSETQ. This CDR3 comprises 15 residues. Trimming removed 2 bases at V and 4 bases at J, with 15 bases between. CDR3 sequence (DNA): TGCGCCAGCAGCTTACCATCAGGAGCCCTCACTGAAGCTTTCTTT. The encoded protein is CASSLPSGALTEAFF.

This sequence joins TRBV7-2 and TRBJ2-3; TRBD2 might be the D (7 bases). The CDR3 is 16 residues long. V dropped 6 bases and J dropped 4 bases, with 20 bases sitting between them. Per germline, CDR1 SGHTA and CDR2 FQGNSA. CDR3 region: CASSQLGGLVADTQYF. For the CDR3, the DNA is TGTGCCAGCAGTCAATTGGGGGGGCTAGTTGCAGATACGCAGTATTTT.

The chain uses TRBV19 and TRBJ2-6; no reliable D call. Germline V gene sequence: CDR1 LNHDA, CDR2 SQIVND (reference sequence). Trimming took off 5 bases at V and 3 bases at J, with 8 bases between the two ends. The CDR3 consists of 14 residues. The CDR3 DNA reads TGTGCCAGTAGTCCGACCTATGGGGCCAACGTCCTGACTTTC. It codes for CASSPTYGANVLTF.

This chain joins TRBV27 and TRBJ2-7, with D perhaps matching TRBD1 or TRBD2 (5 bases each). This CDR3 contains 11 residues. The germline V gene has CDR1 MNHEY and CDR2 SMNVEV (reference sequence). V was cut by 7 bases and J by 6 bases, with 10 bases left in between. The CDR3 DNA sequence: TGTGCCAGCACTAGAGGGGTCGAGCAGTACTTC. Translating it yields CASTRGVEQYF.

This clone was counted once. The chain links TRBV19 to TRBJ1-5; D unresolved. The germline CDR1 and CDR2 sequences are LNHDA and SQIVND (reference sequence). Trimming cost V 2 bases and J 2 bases, with 7 bases left between them. The CDR3 is 14 amino acids. The CDR3 sequence: CASSILGRNQPQHF. As DNA, the CDR3 is TGTGCCAGTAGTATACTGGGCCGCAATCAGCCCCAGCATTTT.

The chain links TRBV19 to TRBJ1-5, with D hard to call. This CDR3 spans 14 amino acids. V lost 6 bases and J lost 3, with 12 bases in between. CDR1 is LNHDA, CDR2 SQIVND, per germline (reference sequence). CDR3 amino acids: CASRGGLVNQPQHF. The CDR3 bases are TGTGCCAGTAGAGGAGGGCTAGTCAATCAGCCCCAGCATTTT.

The V and J genes are TRBV19 and TRBJ1-5; no definite D call. Between the trimmed V and J ends, which lost 3 bases and 5 bases, there was a span of 8 bases. The CDR3 is 13 residues long. From germline, CDR1 is LNHDA and CDR2 SQIVND (reference sequence). The CDR3 loop reads CASSIGLYQPQHF. Written as DNA, the CDR3 is TGTGCCAGTAGTATTGGCCTATATCAGCCCCAGCATTTT.

V and J are TRBV20-1 and TRBJ1-1; D gene uncertain. The CDR3 totals 14 residues. The V end lost 3 bases, the J end lost 3 bases, and 14 bases lay between the germline ends. Germline CDR1 DFQATT, CDR2 SNEGSKA (reference sequence). CDR3 in amino acids: CSASLDPEDTEAFF. The CDR3 DNA reads TGCAGTGCTAGTTTGGACCCCGAAGACACTGAAGCTTTCTTT.

The genes are TRBV7-3 and TRBJ1-2; tentative D call: TRBD1 (6 bases). The germline CDR1 and CDR2 sequences are SGHTA and FQGTGA. The CDR3 consists of 13 residues. With 3 bases removed from V and 6 bases from J, the gap between germline ends came to 11 bases. The CDR3 DNA sequence: TGTGCCAGCAGCTTGCGCAGGGGCCATGGCTACACCTTC. It codes for CASSLRRGHGYTF.

The chain uses TRBV27 and TRBJ1-2, with unresolved D. This CDR3 comprises 13 residues. V gave up 3 bases and J gave up 2 bases, with 7 bases separating them. Per germline, CDR1 MNHEY and CDR2 SMNVEV (reference sequence). This CDR3 reads CASSFVGNYGYTF. The CDR3 nucleotides are TGTGCCAGCAGTTTTGTGGGGAACTATGGCTACACCTTC.

This chain links TRBV6-1 with TRBJ1-1; the D is unclear. Germline V lookup: CDR1 MNHNS, CDR2 SASEGT. Trimming stripped 2 bases from V and 5 bases from J, with 15 bases between. The CDR3 is 15 residues long. The CDR3 DNA reads TGTGCCAGCAGTGAATATCGGGGTATAAGGACTGAAGCTTTCTTT. It translates to CASSEYRGIRTEAFF.

In this sample, this clone turned up once. This chain links TRBV12-3 or TRBV12-4 with TRBJ2-5; D gene unclear. Trimming shortened V by 6 bases and J by 0 bases, and 5 bases separated the two germline ends. The CDR3 spans 12 residues. The CDR3 coding sequence is TGTGCCAGCAGGACAAACCAAGAGACCCAGTACTTC. Translation: CASRTNQETQYF.

The chain employs TRBV9 and TRBJ2-2; tentative D call: TRBD1 (6 bases). V was trimmed by 3 bases and J by 5 bases, leaving 14 bases between them. This CDR3 comprises 15 residues. Looked up from germline, CDR1 is SGDLS and CDR2 is YYNGEE. In DNA form, the CDR3 reads TGTGCCAGCAGCGGCACAGGGATGGGGACCGGGGAGCTGTTTTTT. Translating gives CASSGTGMGTGELFF.

This clone was found once. V gene TRBV3-1 (or the pseudogene TRBV3-2) combines with J gene TRBJ1-6; TRBD1 agrees at 10 bases. The V gene's germline CDR1 is LGHDT and CDR2 YNNKEL (reference sequence). This CDR3 is built from 15 residues. V trimming: 4 bases; J trimming: 11 bases; junction bases outside the gene matches: 8. CDR3 amino acids: CASSRPGQGMTPLHF. CDR3 sequence (DNA): TGTGCCAGCAGCCGCCCGGGACAGGGGATGACACCCCTCCACTTT.

J is TRBJ1-5 and V is TRBV10-3; no clear D gene. The CDR3 is 14 amino acids. Germline CDR1 is ENHRY and CDR2 is SYGVKD. Trimming took off 3 bases at V and 0 bases at J, with 6 bases between the two ends. The CDR3 DNA follows: TGTGCCATCAGTGACATCCTTAGCAATCAGCCCCAGCATTTT. Translation gives CAISDILSNQPQHF.

The chain is built from TRBV4-3 and TRBJ2-7, with TRBD2 matching 10 bases. The CDR3 is made up of 15 amino acids. Germline CDR1 and CDR2: LGHNA and YSLEER. V gave up 4 bases and J gave up 2 bases; unmatched junction bases: 5. CDR3 amino acids: CASSRRLAGAYEQYF. CDR3 bases: TGCGCCAGCAGCCGCCGCCTAGCGGGAGCCTACGAGCAGTACTTC.

The chain employs TRBV3-1 (or the pseudogene TRBV3-2) and TRBJ1-5, with D possibly matching TRBD1 (5 bases). Germline CDR1 reads LGHDT; CDR2 reads YNNKEL (reference sequence). The CDR3 covers 14 residues. Trimming cost V 0 bases and J 7 bases, with 10 bases left between them. CDR3 nucleotide sequence: TGTGCCAGCAGCCAAGACTGGCAGGGACAGCCCCAGCATTTT. Translation: CASSQDWQGQPQHF.

The gene calls are TRBV9 and TRBJ1-1; 7 bases are shared with TRBD1. V trimming: 6 bases; J trimming: 2 bases; junction bases outside the gene matches: 7. This CDR3 has 14 amino acids. Germline CDR1 reads SGDLS; CDR2 reads YYNGEE. The CDR3 DNA reads as TGTGCCAGCAAAAGGGACAGCAGAAACACTGAAGCTTTCTTT. Protein product: CASKRDSRNTEAFF.

This rearrangement joins TRBV5-1 to TRBJ2-1, with a possible D match to TRBD2 (5 bases). Trimming shortened V by 7 bases and J by 1 base, and 9 bases separated the two germline ends. Per germline, CDR1 SGHRS and CDR2 YFSETQ. The CDR3 contains 13 residues. CDR3 DNA: TGCGCCAGCCGAAAGCGGTCCTACAATGAGCAGTTCTTC. Protein sequence: CASRKRSYNEQFF. Full variable domain (rest looked up from reference TRBV5-1 and TRBJ2-1): KAGVTQTPRYLIKTRGQQVTLSCSPISGHRSVSWYQQTPGQGLQFLFEYFSETQRNKGNFPGRFSGRQFSNSRSEMNVSTLELGDSALYLCASRKRSYNEQFFGPGTRLTVL.

The chain couples TRBV2 to TRBJ2-7; maybe TRBD2 (5 bases). The V gene's germline CDR1 is SNHLY and CDR2 FYNNEI. The V end lost 7 bases, the J end lost 2 bases, and 15 bases lay between the germline ends. The CDR3 has 14 amino acids. The CDR3 DNA reads as TGTGCCAGCATGCGGGCAAGCGGCACCTACGAGCAGTACTTC. It translates to CASMRASGTYEQYF.

The V and J genes are TRBV19 and TRBJ1-3; maybe TRBD1 (6 bases). Germline V gene data show CDR1 as LNHDA and CDR2 as SQIVND (reference sequence). The CDR3 extends over 19 amino acids. V was pared by 3 bases and J by 2 bases, with 23 bases between. The CDR3 protein is CASSISRGGSGAAGNTIYF. The CDR3 DNA follows: TGTGCCAGTAGTATCTCCCGAGGAGGATCGGGGGCAGCTGGAAACACCATATATTTT.

J is TRBJ1-1 and V is TRBV7-9, with 7 bases lining up with TRBD1. The CDR3 consists of 15 residues. With V trimmed by 3 bases and J by 1 base, 5 bases remained unmatched. Germline V gene sequence: CDR1 SEHNR, CDR2 FQNEAQ (reference sequence). This chain's CDR3 is CASSFRDRANTEAFF. CDR3 DNA: TGTGCCAGCAGCTTTCGCGACAGGGCGAACACTGAAGCTTTCTTT.

V usage is TRBV7-3 and J usage is TRBJ2-2; D is possibly TRBD2 (5 bases). The CDR3 has 14 residues. Germline V CDR1 and CDR2: SGHTA, FQGTGA. Trimming removed 2 bases at V and 7 bases at J, with 11 bases between. The CDR3 sequence: CASSLLEERGELFF. The DNA for the CDR3 is TGTGCCAGCAGCTTATTGGAGGAGCGCGGGGAGCTGTTTTTT. Complete variable domain (other parts from reference TRBV7-3 and TRBJ2-2): GAGVSQTPSNKVTEKGKYVELRCDPISGHTALYWYRQSLGQGPEFLIYFQGTGAADDSGLPNDRFFAVRPEGSVSTLKIQRTERGDSAVYLCASSLLEERGELFFGEGSRLTVL.